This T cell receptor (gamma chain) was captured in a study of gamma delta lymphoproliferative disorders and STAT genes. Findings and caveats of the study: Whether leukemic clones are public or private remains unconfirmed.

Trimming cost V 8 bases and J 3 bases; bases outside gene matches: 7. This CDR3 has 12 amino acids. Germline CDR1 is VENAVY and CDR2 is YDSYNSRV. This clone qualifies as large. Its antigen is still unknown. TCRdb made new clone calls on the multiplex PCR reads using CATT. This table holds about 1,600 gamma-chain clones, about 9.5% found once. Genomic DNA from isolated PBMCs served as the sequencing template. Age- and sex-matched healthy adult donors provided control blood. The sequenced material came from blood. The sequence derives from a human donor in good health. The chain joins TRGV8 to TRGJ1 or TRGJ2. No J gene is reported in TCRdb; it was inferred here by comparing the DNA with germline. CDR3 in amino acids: CATSRTYYKKLF. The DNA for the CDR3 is TGTGCCACCTCCCGAACTTATTATAAGAAACTCTTT.